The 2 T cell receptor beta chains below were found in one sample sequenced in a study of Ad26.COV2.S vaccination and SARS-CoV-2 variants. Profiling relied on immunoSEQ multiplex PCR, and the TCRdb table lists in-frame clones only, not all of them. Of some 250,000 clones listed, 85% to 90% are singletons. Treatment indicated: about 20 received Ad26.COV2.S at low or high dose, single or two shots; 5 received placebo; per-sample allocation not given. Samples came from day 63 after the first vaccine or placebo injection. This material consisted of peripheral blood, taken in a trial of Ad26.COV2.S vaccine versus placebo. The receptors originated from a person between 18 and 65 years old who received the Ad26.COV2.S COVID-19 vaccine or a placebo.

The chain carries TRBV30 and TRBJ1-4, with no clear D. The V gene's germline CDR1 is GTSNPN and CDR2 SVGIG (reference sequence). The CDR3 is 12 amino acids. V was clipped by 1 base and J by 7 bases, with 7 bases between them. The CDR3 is CAWSAQFEKLFF. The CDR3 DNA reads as TGTGCCTGGAGTGCACAGTTTGAAAAACTGTTTTTT.

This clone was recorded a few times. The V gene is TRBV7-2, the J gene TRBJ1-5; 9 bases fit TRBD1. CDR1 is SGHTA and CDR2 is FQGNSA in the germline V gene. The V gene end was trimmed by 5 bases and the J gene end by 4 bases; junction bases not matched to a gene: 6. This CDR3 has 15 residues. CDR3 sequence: CASSTPGTGNQPQHF. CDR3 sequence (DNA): TGTGCCAGCAGCACCCCCGGGACAGGGAATCAGCCCCAGCATTTT.